These T cell receptor beta chains were read from a single sample in a study of blood T cell repertoires in COVID-19. Some clones are missing from TCRdb's copy, which holds only in-frame ones; the method was immunoSEQ multiplex PCR. Among a few hundred thousand clones listed, approximately 86% were seen once. Material: PBMCs or T cells enriched from blood (not recorded which). All receptors derive from a woman aged 45-60 years who had recovered from COVID-19. Each CDR3 is given with its conserved first and last residue. D genes are given only for firm matches. The listing skips clone size in some rows; elsewhere it reads once, few, many or a size class.

>TRBJ1-5|TRBV10-2|NA|NA
TGCGCCAGCAGTGAATATCGGGGGAGCCCCAACATCGCCTATAGCAATCAGCCCCAGCATTTT
CASSEYRGSPNIAYSNQPQHF
>TRBJ2-2|TRBV9|few|TRBD2
TGTGCCAGCAGCGGAGGGACTAGCGGGAGCACCGGGGAGCTGTTTTTT
CASSGGTSGSTGELFF
>TRBJ1-4|TRBV19|few|NA
TGTGCCAGTACCGTCCGGACAGCCAACCAAGAAAAACTGTTTTTT
CASTVRTANQEKLFF
>TRBJ2-1|TRBV5-4|NA|TRBD1
TGTGCCAGCAGGGAACAGGGGGCCAATGAGCAGTTCTTC
CASREQGANEQFF
>TRBJ2-3|TRBV9|NA|NA
TGTGCCAGCACCCCTGGTCTAGGACTGGGCACAGATACGCAGTATTTT
CASTPGLGLGTDTQYF
>TRBJ2-3|TRBV6-5|NA|TRBD2
TGTGCCAGCAGTTACGCGGCGGGAGGGCCTGCTACGCAGTATTTT
CASSYAAGGPATQYF
>TRBJ2-3|TRBV18|NA|NA
TGTGCCAGCTCAGGCGGGGTCGCAGATACGCAGTATTTT
CASSGGVADTQYF
>TRBJ1-2|TRBV21-1|NA|NA
TGTGCCAGCAGCAAAGTGGGACAGTCGGATGGCTACACCTTC
CASSKVGQSDGYTF
>TRBJ1-2|TRBV4-1|NA|NA
TGCGCCAGCAGCCAACCTGGACCTAGGGGAGGCTACACCTTC
CASSQPGPRGGYTF
>TRBJ2-1|TRBV4-1|NA|TRBD2
TGCGCCAGCAGCCGGACTAGCTTTTCTTACAATGAGCAGTTCTTC
CASSRTSFSYNEQFF
>TRBJ2-7|TRBV13|NA|NA
TGTGCCAGCAGCCTACAAGCGGAGAGCCCCTACGAGCAGTACTTC
CASSLQAESPYEQYF
>TRBJ2-3|TRBV5-6|NA|TRBD2
TGTGCCAGCAGCCGTGGTCCGGGAGGAACCACAGATACGCAGTATTTT
CASSRGPGGTTDTQYF
>TRBJ2-1|TRBV14|NA|TRBD1
TGTGCCAGCAGCCCAGACAGGGTATCCTACAATGAGCAGTTCTTC
CASSPDRVSYNEQFF
>TRBJ1-2|TRBV19|NA|TRBD1
TGTGCCAGTTCATCTGAACGGGGACAGGGTGTTGGTGGCTACACCTTC
CASSSERGQGVGGYTF
>TRBJ1-5|TRBV6-5|once|NA
TGTGCCAGCAGTTACGGGGGGGAGGGCAATCAGCCCCAGCATTTT
CASSYGGEGNQPQHF
>TRBJ2-5|TRBV5-1|NA|NA
TGCGCCAGCAGCTTGGACACCCAGACCCAGTACTTC
CASSLDTQTQYF
>TRBJ2-7|TRBV3-1/TRBV3-2|few|NA
TGTGCCAGCAGCCAAGACCAGGGGACCCCTTACGAGCAGTACTTC
CASSQDQGTPYEQYF
>TRBJ1-1|TRBV29-1|NA|TRBD1
TGCAGCGCATGGACAGGGAACACTGAAGCTTTCTTT
CSAWTGNTEAFF
>TRBJ1-2|TRBV5-1|NA|TRBD1
TGCGCCAGCAGCTTGGGGACAGGGGGCGGCTACACCTTC
CASSLGTGGGYTF
>TRBJ2-1|TRBV30|NA|NA
TGTGCCTGGAGTGGGGCAGGATACAATGAGCAGTTCTTC
CAWSGAGYNEQFF
>TRBJ1-1|TRBV4-1|once|TRBD1
TGCGCCAGCATTCCTACCGGGACAGGCCTCCTTCTGAACACTGAAGCTTTCTTT
CASIPTGTGLLLNTEAFF
>TRBJ1-2|TRBV7-2|NA|TRBD1
TGTGCCAGCAGCCTCGGGACAGGTCGCGGCTACACCTTC
CASSLGTGRGYTF
>TRBJ2-1|TRBV2|NA|TRBD1
TGTGCCAGCAGGGCAGGGACAGGGAATGAGAATGAGCAGTTCTTC
CASRAGTGNENEQFF
>TRBJ2-7|TRBV5-4|NA|NA
TGTGCCAGCAGCCTGCCCCAGGGGAGCGAGCAGTACTTC
CASSLPQGSEQYF